The following is a T cell receptor (beta chain) sequence with its context. The sample belongs to a study of blood T cell repertoires in COVID-19. The V and J ends lost 2 bases and 7 bases respectively, with 9 bases between them. From germline, CDR1 is KGHSH and CDR2 LQKENI. The CDR3 covers 14 residues. The protocol was immunoSEQ multiplex PCR, while the TCRdb copy is restricted to in-frame clones and leaves out a portion. The sample carries approximately 260,000 clones, 84% recorded once. The clonotype originates from a human donor in a cohort sampled during active COVID-19. V usage is TRBV18 and J usage is TRBJ1-6, with D tentatively TRBD1 (5 bases). Sequenced: peripheral blood. CDR3 bases: TGTGCCAGCTCACCAGAGACAGCAAATTCACCCCTCCACTTT. Translated: CASSPETANSPLHF.